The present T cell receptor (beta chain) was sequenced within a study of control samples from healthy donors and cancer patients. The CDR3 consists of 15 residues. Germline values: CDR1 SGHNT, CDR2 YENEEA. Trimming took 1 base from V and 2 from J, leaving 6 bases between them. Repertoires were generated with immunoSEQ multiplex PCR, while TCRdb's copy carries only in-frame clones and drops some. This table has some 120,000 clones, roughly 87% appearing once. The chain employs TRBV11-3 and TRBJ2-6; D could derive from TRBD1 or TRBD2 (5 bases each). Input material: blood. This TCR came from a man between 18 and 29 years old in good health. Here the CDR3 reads CASSLGGAGANVLTF. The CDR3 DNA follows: TGTGCCAGCAGCTTAGGAGGGGCTGGGGCCAACGTCCTGACTTTC.